Listed below are T cell receptor beta chains from one sample, sequenced in a study of early T cells in non-severe SARS-CoV-2 infection. TCRdb itself ran the 5' RACE reads through MiXCR, one entry per CDR3 protein. The repertoire holds more than 35,000 distinct CDR3 sequences, with 11% as singletons. Input material: whole blood. All receptors derive from an adult who was a healthcare worker with PCR-confirmed SARS-CoV-2 infection or an uninfected control (not recorded which). Each CDR3 is given with its conserved first and last residue. D genes are given only for firm matches. Rows give clone size only sometimes, using once, few, many, or a class for an expanded clone.

clone_size	d_call	v_call	j_call	cdr3_nt	cdr3_aa
few	.	TRBV9	TRBJ2-3	TGTGCCAGCAGCGTTGACTTTCGTGGGAGTCGGGATACGCAGTATTTT	CASSVDFRGSRDTQYF
.	TRBD1	TRBV20-1	TRBJ1-1	TGCAGTGCTAACAGGGGGTACCCTCAGCAAGCTTTCTTT	CSANRGYPQQAFF
many	TRBD1	TRBV2	TRBJ1-2	TGTGCCAGCAGGGAAACAGGGGACGATGGCTACACCTTC	CASRETGDDGYTF
.	.	TRBV4-3	TRBJ1-2	TGCGCCAGCAGCCAAGATGCAAGGAGTGTACGGCTTTGGGGCTACACCTTC	CASSQDARSVRLWGYTF
many	.	TRBV7-9	TRBJ1-2	TGTGCCAGCAGCTTAGGAGGCTACACCTTC	CASSLGGYTF
many	TRBD2	TRBV6-2/TRBV6-3	TRBJ2-5	TGTGCCAGCAGTTGGACTAGCGGGAGCCAAGAGACCCAGTACTTC	CASSWTSGSQETQYF
many	.	TRBV5-4	TRBJ1-2	TGTGCCAGCAGCTTGCCTTCAGCCTATGGCTACACCTTC	CASSLPSAYGYTF
many	.	TRBV6-4	TRBJ1-1	TGTGCCAGCAGTGGTACCCATGGGGCGAACACTGAAGCTTTCTTT	CASSGTHGANTEAFF
many	TRBD1	TRBV4-2	TRBJ1-6	TGTGCCAGCAGCCAGGGACAGCCTGCACCCCTCCACTTT	CASSQGQPAPLHF
few	.	TRBV3-1	TRBJ1-5	TGTGCCAGCAGCCAAGGTCTTCGGGGATATAGCAATCAGCCCCAGCATTTT	CASSQGLRGYSNQPQHF
.	.	TRBV12-3/TRBV12-4	TRBJ2-7	TGTGCCAGCAGTCTACGGGACGGCGCTGCCTACGAGCAGTACTTC	CASSLRDGAAYEQYF
few	.	TRBV7-9	TRBJ2-7	TGTGCCAGCAGCCGGGGACAAGTAACTTACGAGCAGTACTTC	CASSRGQVTYEQYF
many	.	TRBV11-1	TRBJ2-2	TGTGCCAGCAGTCCCTCGGATAGGTTCATCACCGGGGAGCTGTTTTTT	CASSPSDRFITGELFF
many	.	TRBV20-1	TRBJ2-7	TGCAGTGCTAGAGATTCGTTTGAGCAGTACTTC	CSARDSFEQYF
many	.	TRBV7-2	TRBJ1-2	TGTGCCAGCAGCTTAGTGACAGCGGGCTATGGCTACACCTTC	CASSLVTAGYGYTF
many	.	TRBV3-1	TRBJ1-4	TGTGCCAGCAGCCATGGAAGGATACTCATCCAGGAAAAACTGTTTTTT	CASSHGRILIQEKLFF